This T cell receptor beta chain was captured in a study of T-cell reconstitution after alpha-beta-depleted transplantation in children. The study, taken as a whole, reports: Several hundred graft clones that had expanded were reportedly the source of alpha-beta T cells about two months after transplant.

As regards this clonotype: Its antigen is not identified.

The CDR3 has 13 amino acids. Germline CDR1 is MDHEN and CDR2 is SYDVKM. V lost 5 bases, J lost 5 bases, and 10 bases lay in between. Construction of the TCRbeta library involved unique molecular identifiers. TCRdb processed the PCR reads anew with MiXCR; each CDR3 protein has one entry. The sample lists some 600,000 distinct CDR3 sequences; about an eighth were seen once. The sequences come from PBMCs, mostly from graft donor cells, collected 360 days after TCRalphabeta/CD19-depleted stem cell transplant. The V and J genes are TRBV28 and TRBJ2-1; no clear D gene. This TCR derives from a male patient aged 10-17 years who had a stem cell transplant for acute myeloid leukemia, so the T cells may come from the graft donor. In nucleotides, the CDR3 is TGTGCCAGCAGTCCCGACAACCACAATGAGCAGTTCTTC. Translation gives CASSPDNHNEQFF. Together with reference TRBV28 and TRBJ2-1, the CDR3 gives the full variable domain: DVKVTQSSRYLVKRTGEKVFLECVQDMDHENMFWYRQDPGLGLRLIYFSYDVKMKEKGDIPEGYSVSREKKERFSLILESASTNQTSMYLCASSPDNHNEQFFGPGTRLTVL.